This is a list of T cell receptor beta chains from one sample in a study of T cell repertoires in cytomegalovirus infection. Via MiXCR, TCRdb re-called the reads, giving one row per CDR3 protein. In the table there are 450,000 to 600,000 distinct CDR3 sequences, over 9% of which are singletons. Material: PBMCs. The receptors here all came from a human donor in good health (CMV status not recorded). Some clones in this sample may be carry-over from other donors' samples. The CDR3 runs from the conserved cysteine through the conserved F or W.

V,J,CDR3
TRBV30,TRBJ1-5,CAWATGGPQHF
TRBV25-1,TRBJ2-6,CASSDVDLGESGANVLTF
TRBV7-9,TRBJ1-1,CASILQGAPTNTEAFF
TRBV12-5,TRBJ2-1,CASGLTSGGAANEQFF
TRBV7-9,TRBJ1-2,CASSLRRTGEYHGYTF
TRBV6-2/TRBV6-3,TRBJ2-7,CASSFPGTPTYEQYF
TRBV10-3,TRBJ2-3,CAISESPGLDTQYF
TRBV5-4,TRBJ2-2,CASSFPQANTGELFF
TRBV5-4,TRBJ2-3,CASSLDRGVTDTQYF
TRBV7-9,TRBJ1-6,CASSPYTGTGGSPLHF
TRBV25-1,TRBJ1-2,CASSKTALYGYTF
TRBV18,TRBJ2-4,CASSPRSSGSFLGSNIQYF
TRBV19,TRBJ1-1,CASKIRVSQNTEAFF
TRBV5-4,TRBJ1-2,CASTLDGRASNYGYTF
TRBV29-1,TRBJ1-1,CSVEGGRNTEAFF
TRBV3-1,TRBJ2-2,CASSPSPGLRAGELFF
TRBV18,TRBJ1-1,CASSPGREWDTEAFF
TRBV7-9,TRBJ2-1,CASSIRDRVIDEQFF
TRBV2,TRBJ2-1,CASSGFRDPNEQFF
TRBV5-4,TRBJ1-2,CASRSGTGSWDGYTF
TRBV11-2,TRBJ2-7,CASSRQGPPEEQYF
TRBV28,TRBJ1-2,CASSLSWGNYGYTF
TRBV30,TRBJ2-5,CAWSVRKETQYF
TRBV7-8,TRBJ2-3,CASSHLDGYTDTQYF
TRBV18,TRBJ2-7,CASSWARATNYEQYF
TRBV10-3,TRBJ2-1,CAISDSGGTYNEQFF
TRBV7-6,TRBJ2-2,CASSPALWRELFF
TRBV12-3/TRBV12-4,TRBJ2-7,CASTVGLAGAEQYF
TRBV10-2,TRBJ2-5,CASSESTDYGAPQYF
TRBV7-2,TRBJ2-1,CASSRGGGRASNEQFF
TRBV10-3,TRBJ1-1,CAITPATGQGATFF
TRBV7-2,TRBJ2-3,CASSFPSRGDTDTQYF
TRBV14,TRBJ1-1,CASSHLTANLARSTEAFF
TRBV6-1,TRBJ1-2,CASSYGGSGGYTF
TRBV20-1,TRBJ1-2,CSAPPGGWRYTF
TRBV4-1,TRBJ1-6,CASSVDRNSPLHF
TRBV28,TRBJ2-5,CASSLAGGGRDQYF
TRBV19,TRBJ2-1,CASSIATGLGSYNEQFF
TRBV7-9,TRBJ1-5,CASSSSGLLNQPQHF
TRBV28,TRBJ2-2,CASTLPGPPESTGELFF
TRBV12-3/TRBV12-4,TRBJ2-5,CARVRGAGETQYF
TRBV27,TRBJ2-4,CASTSGTGGENIQYF
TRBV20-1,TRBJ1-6,CSAPTGGDRSPLHF
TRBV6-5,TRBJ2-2,CASSTQPSLTGELFF
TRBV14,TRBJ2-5,CASSHGGTRGRVRETQYF
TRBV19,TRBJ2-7,CASSNEAWTGTYEQYF
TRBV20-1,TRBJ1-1,CSAPRGATNTEAFF
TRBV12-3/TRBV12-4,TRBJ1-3,CASSSPAAGRYGNTIYF
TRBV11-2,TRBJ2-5,CASSSSRDGVKINRAQYF
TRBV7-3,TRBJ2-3,CASSLMAGEGDTQYF
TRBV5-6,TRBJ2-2,CASSSGRGYTGELFF
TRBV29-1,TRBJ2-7,CSVEERIRDRAPYEQYF
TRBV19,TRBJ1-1,CASSIEVTGATTFF
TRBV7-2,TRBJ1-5,CASSPVGQGGQPQHF
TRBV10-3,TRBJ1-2,CAISERTGANYGYTF
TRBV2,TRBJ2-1,CASNERFSYNEQFF
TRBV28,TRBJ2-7,CASSSLDSYEQYF
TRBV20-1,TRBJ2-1,CSATRTSGYYNEQFF
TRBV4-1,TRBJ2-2,CASSLNSTGELFF
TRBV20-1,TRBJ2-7,CSARVAPGQGSNEQYF